This entry lists 15 T cell receptor beta chains sequenced from one sample in a study of T cells in Graves' hyperthyroidism and ophthalmopathy. RNA transcripts provided the source from which TCR beta CDR3 regions were amplified. When the TCR CDR3 underwent first-round RT-PCR, the HTBI primer set was used. TCRdb ran MiXCR on the multiplex PCR reads and lists one entry per CDR3 protein. This table has approximately 530,000 distinct CDR3 sequences, about 20% appearing once. Sequenced: blood. The receptors shown here come from a middle-aged man with Graves' ophthalmopathy.

The table lists this clonotype with a few counts. J is TRBJ2-1 and V is TRBV29-1; D is possibly TRBD2 (6 bases). Germline CDR1 SQVTM, CDR2 ANQGSEA. This CDR3 spans 15 amino acids. Deletions cut 0 bases from V and 3 bases from J, with 12 bases between. The CDR3 DNA follows: TGCAGCGTTGAAGACCCACTAGCTGACTACAATGAGCAGTTCTTC. Translation: CSVEDPLADYNEQFF.

This clonotype was seen ten or more times. The chain links TRBV19 to TRBJ1-1; D gene uncertain. With 5 bases removed from V and 7 bases from J, the gap between germline ends came to 14 bases. Per the germline V gene, CDR1 is LNHDA and CDR2 is SQIVND (reference sequence). The CDR3 is 13 amino acids. The DNA of the CDR3 is TGTGCCAGTAGTCCTGTTGGTAGCAATGAAGCTTTCTTT. Amino acid sequence: CASSPVGSNEAFF.

This chain links TRBV28 with TRBJ2-5, with 7 bases lining up with TRBD2. The CDR3 length is 16 residues. The germline CDR1 and CDR2 sequences are MDHEN and SYDVKM. The ends lost 2 bases at V and 2 bases at J; junction bases unmatched: 8. CDR3 protein: CASSLPAGTGQETQYF. Here the CDR3 DNA reads TGTGCCAGCAGTTTACCAGCGGGAACGGGGCAAGAGACCCAGTACTTC.

This clonotype was detected many times. J is TRBJ1-5 and V is TRBV6-1, with 8 bases aligning to TRBD1. The CDR3 totals 14 residues. CDR1 is MNHNS and CDR2 is SASEGT in the germline V gene. After removal of 11 bases from V and 2 bases from J, the junction contained 8 bases not matched to a gene. Here the CDR3 DNA reads TGTGCCGGGTGGACAGGGCATGGCAATCAGCCCCAGCATTTT. This translates into CAGWTGHGNQPQHF.

In the case of this clonotype: This may come from a read error, since a much larger clone is one base off. J is TRBJ2-1 and V is TRBV7-8; D gene ambiguous. The CDR3 has 13 amino acids. V shed 8 bases and J shed 13 bases, with 21 bases lying between them. The germline CDR1 and CDR2 sequences are SGHVS and FQNEAQ. CDR3 amino acids: CASCDIGRQTQFF. CDR3 DNA: TGTGCCAGCTGCGATATCGGGCGGCAGACCCAGTTCTTC.

There are a few counts of this clonotype. The chain carries TRBV10-1 and TRBJ1-2, with 12 nucleotides matching TRBD1. Germline V gives CDR1 WNHNN, CDR2 SYGVQD (reference sequence). The CDR3 is 14 amino acids. The CDR3 region is CAPGDRGRKNGYTF. CDR3 DNA sequence: TGCGCTCCGGGGGACAGGGGGCGGAAAAATGGCTACACCTTC.

The genes are TRBV7-8 and TRBJ2-1; D is possibly TRBD2 (5 bases). Germline V CDR1 and CDR2: SGHVS, FQNEAQ. This CDR3 is 14 amino acids long. The ends were cut back, 5 bases at V and 7 bases at J, with 15 bases in the middle. The CDR3 nucleotides are TGTGCCAGCAGCCCCTCGGGGAGACCTAATGAGCAGTTCTTC. This translates into CASSPSGRPNEQFF.

This clonotype was seen many times. The CDR3 loop reads CASRPGTSGGLYQETQYF. CDR3 sequence (DNA): TGTGCCAGCAGACCCGGGACTAGCGGGGGCCTGTACCAAGAGACCCAGTACTTC. The chain carries TRBV12-3 or TRBV12-4 and TRBJ2-5, with TRBD2 matching over 14 bases. The CDR3 is 18 amino acids. V lost 6 bases, J lost 0 bases, and 9 bases stayed unmatched.

CDR3 DNA sequence: TGTGCCTGGAGCGCAGGACTAGCGGGGGGCCTAAATGAGCAGTTCTTC. Translation gives CAWSAGLAGGLNEQFF. The chain links TRBV30 to TRBJ2-1; 14 bases map to TRBD2. CDR3 size: 16 residues. V trimming: 3 bases; J trimming: 7 bases; junction bases outside the gene matches: 8. CDR1 GTSNPN and CDR2 SVGIG come from the germline V gene (reference sequence).

Ten or more counts support this clonotype. The chain uses TRBV3-1 and TRBJ2-5; 9 nucleotides match TRBD2. Unmatched junction bases numbered 5, after V lost 1 base and J lost 5 bases. This CDR3 region has 15 residues. CDR1 is LGHDT, CDR2 YNNKEL, per germline (reference sequence). The CDR3 sequence is CASSQVAGGPETQYF. The CDR3 DNA reads TGTGCCAGCAGCCAAGTGGCGGGGGGGCCCGAGACCCAGTACTTC.

The rearrangement uses TRBV20-1 and TRBJ2-3, with 7 bases matching TRBD2. V lost 0 bases, J lost 0 bases, and 6 bases stayed unmatched. CDR3 length: 16 amino acids. Germline V CDR1 and CDR2: DFQATT, SNEGSKA (reference sequence). CDR3 sequence reads: CSARDWQRGSTDTQYF. The CDR3 nucleotides read TGCAGTGCTAGAGATTGGCAGCGGGGAAGCACAGATACGCAGTATTTT.

The chain employs TRBV5-6 and TRBJ2-7; 7 bases match TRBD1. Germline CDR1 SGHDT, CDR2 YYEEEE. Germline trimming cut 6 bases from V and 2 bases from J; bases unmatched to any gene: 8. This CDR3 contains 14 residues. The CDR3 nucleotides are TGTGCCAGCAACCGACAGGGTCGAACCTACGAGCAGTACTTC. Translating it yields CASNRQGRTYEQYF.

This chain joins TRBV19 and TRBJ1-5; 9 positions agree with TRBD1. This CDR3 contains 14 residues. V was clipped by 8 bases and J by 5 bases; unmatched bases: 7. Germline V lookup: CDR1 LNHDA, CDR2 SQIVND (reference sequence). This chain's CDR3 is CASWFGTGHQPQHF. The CDR3 bases are TGTGCCAGTTGGTTTGGGACAGGGCATCAGCCCCAGCATTTT.

This clonotype has only a few counts. The genes are TRBV5-1 and TRBJ2-1; D remains ambiguous. CDR3 length: 12 residues. Per the germline V gene, CDR1 is SGHRS and CDR2 is YFSETQ. V gave up 3 bases and J gave up 5 bases, with 6 bases separating them. DNA for the CDR3: TGCGCCAGCAGCTCACAAGACAATGAGCAGTTCTTC. Protein: CASSSQDNEQFF.

The sample holds a few counts of this clonotype. The chain recombines TRBV7-3 with TRBJ2-3, with TRBD2 matching over 8 bases. With 4 bases clipped from V and 5 bases from J, the junction kept 8 bases outside the gene matches. Germline CDR1 SGHTA, CDR2 FQGTGA. This CDR3 is built from 15 residues. Written as DNA, the CDR3 is TGTGCCAGCAGCTGGACGGGGGGGGTGGGAGATACGCAGTATTTT. Its protein is CASSWTGGVGDTQYF. The full variable domain, in which reference TRBV7-3 and TRBJ2-3 provide the parts outside the CDR3, is GAGVSQTPSNKVTEKGKYVELRCDPISGHTALYWYRQSLGQGPEFLIYFQGTGAADDSGLPNDRFFAVRPEGSVSTLKIQRTERGDSAVYLCASSWTGGVGDTQYFGPGTRLTVL.